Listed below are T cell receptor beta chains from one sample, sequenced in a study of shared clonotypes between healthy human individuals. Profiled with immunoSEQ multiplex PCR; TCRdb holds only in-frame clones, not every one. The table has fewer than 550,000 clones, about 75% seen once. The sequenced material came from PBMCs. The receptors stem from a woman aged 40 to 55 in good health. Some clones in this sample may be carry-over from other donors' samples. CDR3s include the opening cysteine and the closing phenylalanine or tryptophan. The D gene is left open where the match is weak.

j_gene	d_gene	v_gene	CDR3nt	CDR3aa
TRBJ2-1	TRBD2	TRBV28	TGTGCCAGCAGTAGGCTAGCGGAGTACAATGAGCAGTTCTTC	CASSRLAEYNEQFF
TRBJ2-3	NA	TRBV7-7	TGTGCCAGCAGCCCCGGCGGCGGGTACACAGATACGCAGTATTTT	CASSPGGGYTDTQYF
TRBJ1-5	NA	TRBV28	TGTGCCAGCAGTACCAGTTCGGGGGTCGGAAATCAGCCCCAGCATTTT	CASSTSSGVGNQPQHF
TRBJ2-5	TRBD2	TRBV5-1	TGCGCCAGCTCCAGAAGCGAAGCGGGAGGAGAGACCCAGTACTTC	CASSRSEAGGETQYF
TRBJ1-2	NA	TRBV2	TGTGCCAGCAGTGAAGGATCACCCCGGAGCTACACCTTC	CASSEGSPRSYTF
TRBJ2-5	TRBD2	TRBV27	TGTGCCAGCAGTTTATCGGGGGGGAGTGGGAAGACCCAGTACTTC	CASSLSGGSGKTQYF
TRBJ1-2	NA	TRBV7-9	TGTGCCAGCAGCTTGCCGGGACTTGGCTACACCTTC	CASSLPGLGYTF
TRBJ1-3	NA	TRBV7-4	TGTGCCAGCAGCTTAATTGGGGGTTCTGGAAACACCATATATTTT	CASSLIGGSGNTIYF
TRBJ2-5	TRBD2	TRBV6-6	TGTGCCAGCAGTGAGGGACGGGAGGGGGAGACCCAGTACTTC	CASSEGREGETQYF
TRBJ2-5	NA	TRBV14	TGTGCCAGCAGCCACAGGGGGGGGAAGACCCAGTACTTC	CASSHRGGKTQYF